This T cell receptor (beta chain) was sequenced for a study of OX40 agonist ivuxolimab in advanced cancers. Comment on this clone: The junction shows a germline mismatch at one end, possibly a read error.

Measured with immunoSEQ multiplex PCR; TCRdb has only the in-frame clones, and not every one. This table has about 120,000 clones, approximately 92% appearing once. CDR1 is GTSNPN, CDR2 SVGIG, per germline (reference sequence). The CDR3 contains 12 residues. The TCR comes from an adult with an advanced solid tumor such as melanoma, head and neck, liver or kidney cancer. The rearrangement joins TRBV30 to TRBJ2-3; D is undetermined. This material consisted of CD4+ or CD8+ T cells sorted from blood, taken in a trial of the OX40 agonist ivuxolimab. CDR3 region: CAWGVGTDTQYF. The DNA for the CDR3 is TGTGCCTGGGGTGTCGGTACAGATACGCAGTATTTT.